The sequence of this T cell receptor beta chain was determined in a study of T cell repertoires in cytomegalovirus infection. In TCRdb, the reads were re-called with MiXCR into one record per CDR3 protein. The sample records some 800,000 distinct CDR3 sequences, less than 35% being singletons. This clonotype was seen more than once but under ten times. Its antigen is not known. Study results and limitations: The ex vivo response showed dominance by HLA-C-restricted CMV-specific TCR beta clonotypes.

Trimming removed 8 bases at V and 0 bases at J, with 17 bases between. Germline assignment: CDR1 MGHRA and CDR2 YSYEKL. The CDR3 covers 16 residues. The sample in question was cultured CD8+ T cells from PBMCs, obtained from culture after CMV antigen stimulation. The chain links TRBV4-1 to TRBJ2-1, with D possibly TRBD2 on 5 matching bases. This receptor was taken from a human donor in good health (CMV status not recorded). Some clones in this sample may be carry-over from other donors' samples. CDR3 in amino acids: CASAPEATGSYNEQFF. As DNA, the CDR3 is TGCGCCAGCGCACCGGAGGCTACCGGCTCCTACAATGAGCAGTTCTTC.